The 24 T cell receptor beta chains in this list originate from one sample, sequenced in a study of blood T cell repertoires in COVID-19. Sequencing was performed with immunoSEQ multiplex PCR; in TCRdb, only in-frame clones are kept and a portion is missing. The data show hundreds of thousands of clones, with roughly 80% seen just once and approximately 5% held by the top ten. Sequencing was carried out using PBMCs or T cells enriched from blood (not recorded which). These receptor sequences come from a man aged 40-49 years who had been exposed to COVID-19.

The rearrangement joins TRBV12-3 or TRBV12-4 to TRBJ2-6; D not certain. V lost 5 bases and J lost 4, with 3 bases in between. The CDR3 contains 12 residues. CDR3 sequence: CASSQGANVLTF. The CDR3 DNA reads TGTGCCAGCAGTCAGGGGGCCAACGTCCTGACTTTC.

V gene TRBV5-1 combines with J gene TRBJ2-1; D may be TRBD1 (5 bases). The CDR3 sequence is 15 residues long. Trimming removed 4 bases from V and 2 bases from J, with 13 bases in between. CDR1 is SGHRS, CDR2 YFSETQ, per germline. CDR3 sequence reads: CASSDGHTTYNEQFF. CDR3 nucleotides: TGCGCCAGCAGCGATGGACACACAACCTACAATGAGCAGTTCTTC.

In its sample, this clone was seen once. This chain joins TRBV20-1 and TRBJ2-3; 12 nucleotides agree with TRBD2. J lost 6 bases, V lost 3 bases, and 7 bases had no gene match. Germline assignment: CDR1 DFQATT and CDR2 SNEGSKA (reference sequence). The CDR3 has 15 amino acids. The chain's CDR3 is CSASPTSGSSDTQYF. The CDR3 region has the DNA TGCAGTGCTAGTCCGACTAGCGGGAGTTCGGATACGCAGTATTTT.

This chain links TRBV15 with TRBJ2-5, with D unclear. Trimming removed 0 bases from V and 5 bases from J, with 4 bases in between. This CDR3 is built from 12 residues. Germline V gene lookup returns CDR1 LNHNV and CDR2 YYDKDF (reference sequence). Written as DNA, the CDR3 is TGTGCCACCAGCAGAGACAGGGAGACCCAGTACTTC. Protein sequence: CATSRDRETQYF.

The chain uses TRBV20-1 and TRBJ2-4; TRBD2 is a possible D gene (6 bases). V lost 3 bases, J lost 9 bases, and 18 bases lay in between. Germline CDR1 DFQATT, CDR2 SNEGSKA (reference sequence). CDR3 length: 14 residues. The CDR3 loop is CSASLSPRRAIQYF. CDR3 DNA sequence: TGCAGTGCTAGTTTATCCCCAAGGAGGGCCATTCAGTACTTC.

V usage is TRBV6-5 and J usage is TRBJ2-3; unclear D gene. The CDR3 runs to 15 residues. With 1 base removed from V and 0 bases from J, the gap between germline ends came to 8 bases. The V gene's germline CDR1 is MNHEY and CDR2 SVGAGI. The DNA of the CDR3 is TGTGCCAGCAGTTACTTACGGGTTAGCACAGATACGCAGTATTTT. Amino acid sequence: CASSYLRVSTDTQYF.

The chain recombines TRBV4-1 with TRBJ2-3, with TRBD2 matching 11 bases. There are 17 residues in the CDR3. CDR1 and CDR2 (germline): MGHRA, YSYEKL. Trimming cost V 0 bases and J 6 bases; bases outside gene matches: 8. The CDR3 DNA sequence: TGCGCCAGCAGCCAAGAAATAGCGGGAGGGCCTGTGGATACGCAGTATTTT. Its protein product is CASSQEIAGGPVDTQYF.

The table lists this clone with a few counts. The chain recombines TRBV7-8 with TRBJ2-7, with D unresolved. The V gene lost 6 bases and the J gene lost 6 bases, with 15 bases spanning the gap. This CDR3 has 13 amino acids. Germline V CDR1 and CDR2: SGHVS, FQNEAQ. The CDR3 here is CASSKHGSLEQYF. The CDR3 DNA is TGTGCCAGCAGTAAGCACGGTTCCCTCGAGCAGTACTTC.

The V gene is TRBV11-3, the J gene TRBJ2-5; D is ambiguous. Germline V gene lookup returns CDR1 SGHNT and CDR2 YENEEA. The CDR3 totals 12 residues. Between the trimmed V and J ends, which lost 5 bases and 5 bases, there was a span of 9 bases. Here the CDR3 DNA reads TGTGCCAGCAGCCCCGAGTCGGAGACCCAGTACTTC. This sequence encodes CASSPESETQYF.

The V and J genes are TRBV5-6 and TRBJ1-6, with 8 bases that match TRBD1. The germline V gene encodes CDR1 SGHDT and CDR2 YYEEEE. With V trimmed by 1 base and J by 7 bases, 10 bases remained unmatched. CDR3 length: 17 amino acids. The CDR3 region is CASSLSGTGLVNSPLHF. CDR3 DNA sequence: TGTGCCAGCAGCTTGAGTGGGACAGGCCTTGTCAATTCACCCCTCCACTTT.

V is TRBV29-1 and J is TRBJ2-6; 10 nucleotides align to TRBD1. The CDR3 has 18 amino acids. Trimming took 3 bases from V and 0 from J; bases not matched to a gene: 8. The V gene's germline CDR1 is SQVTM and CDR2 ANQGSEA. The CDR3 DNA sequence: TGCAGCGTTGACGGGGGGACAGGGGCGCTCTCTGGGGCCAACGTCCTGACTTTC. Its translation is CSVDGGTGALSGANVLTF.

The gene calls are TRBV5-1 and TRBJ2-7, with D possibly TRBD2 on 6 matching bases. Trimming shortened V by 2 bases and J by 3 bases, and 27 bases separated the two germline ends. CDR1 and CDR2 (germline): SGHRS, YFSETQ. CDR3 size: 19 residues. The CDR3 coding sequence is TGCGCCAGCAGCTTCCCTCTGGATGACCCTTCTCCGGGGGACTACGAGCAGTACTTC. This codes for CASSFPLDDPSPGDYEQYF.

Comment on this clone: Other DNA sequences in the same sample also yield this CDR3. This chain connects TRBV28 to TRBJ1-5; D is unclear. Trimming removed 6 bases at V and 1 base at J, with 4 bases between. The germline gives CDR1 MDHEN, CDR2 SYDVKM. The CDR3 has 12 amino acids. The CDR3 spells CASRQSNQPQHF. DNA for the CDR3: TGTGCCAGCAGGCAGAGCAATCAGCCCCAGCATTTT. Drawing the rest from reference TRBV28 and TRBJ1-5, the complete variable domain is DVKVTQSSRYLVKRTGEKVFLECVQDMDHENMFWYRQDPGLGLRLIYFSYDVKMKEKGDIPEGYSVSREKKERFSLILESASTNQTSMYLCASRQSNQPQHFGDGTRLSIL.

V and J are TRBV27 and TRBJ1-6; 11 nucleotides agree with TRBD1. Germline CDR1 reads MNHEY; CDR2 reads SMNVEV (reference sequence). V lost 6 bases, J lost 12 bases, and 10 bases stayed unmatched. This CDR3 is 15 amino acids long. The CDR3 reads CASRIPGQGGGPLHF. As DNA, the CDR3 is TGTGCCAGCAGAATACCGGGACAGGGGGGGGGACCCCTCCACTTT.

The J gene is TRBJ2-1, the V gene TRBV12-5; tentatively, D is TRBD2 (6 bases). V was cut by 7 bases and J by 9 bases, with 13 bases left in between. The CDR3 runs to 12 residues. Germline values: CDR1 LGHNT, CDR2 FRNRAP. CDR3: CASDPGLREQFF. The CDR3 bases are TGTGCTAGTGATCCGGGACTCCGTGAGCAGTTCTTC.

The chain links TRBV3-1 (or the pseudogene TRBV3-2) to TRBJ2-2; D is perhaps TRBD1 (6 bases). Looked up from germline, CDR1 is LGHDT and CDR2 is YNNKEL (reference sequence). CDR3 size: 14 residues. Trimming cost V 8 bases and J 6 bases, with 16 bases left between them. CDR3 in amino acids: CASGPTGRPGELFF. DNA of the CDR3: TGTGCCAGCGGTCCTACAGGGAGACCCGGGGAGCTGTTTTTT.

This chain connects TRBV18 to TRBJ1-1; TRBD1 might be the D (5 bases). Trimming removed 1 base from V and 7 bases from J, with 13 bases in between. Germline V gene data show CDR1 as KGHSH and CDR2 as LQKENI. The CDR3 totals 14 residues. CDR3 loop: CASSPREGLGEAFF. DNA of the CDR3: TGTGCCAGCTCACCACGGGAGGGGCTCGGTGAAGCTTTCTTT.

This chain connects TRBV29-1 to TRBJ1-2, with no clear D. Trimming took 3 bases from V and 12 from J, leaving 14 bases between them. The CDR3 sequence is 11 residues long. Per the germline V gene, CDR1 is SQVTM and CDR2 is ANQGSEA. The CDR3 reads CSVDMAGVHTF. CDR3 nucleotides: TGCAGCGTTGATATGGCAGGCGTCCACACCTTC.

This chain connects TRBV2 to TRBJ1-2; D not certain. Germline V gives CDR1 SNHLY, CDR2 FYNNEI. Trimming took off 7 bases at V and 4 bases at J, with 13 bases between the two ends. The CDR3 sequence is 13 residues long. The CDR3 DNA is TGTGCCAGCATTCTTTTCCCGAGCTATGGCTACACCTTC. Encoded protein: CASILFPSYGYTF.

The rearrangement joins TRBV27 to TRBJ1-2; no firm D call. CDR1 is MNHEY and CDR2 is SMNVEV in the germline V gene (reference sequence). V was trimmed by 5 bases and J by 3 bases, leaving 10 bases between them. The CDR3 runs to 13 residues. This CDR3 is CASSPTTYYGYTF. In DNA form, the CDR3 reads TGTGCCAGCAGTCCAACTACCTACTATGGCTACACCTTC.

The chain is built from TRBV19 and TRBJ2-5, with 9 positions matching TRBD2. The CDR3 is 15 residues long. In germline, CDR1 is LNHDA, CDR2 SQIVND (reference sequence). V gave up 2 bases and J gave up 5 bases; unmatched junction bases: 6. The CDR3, as DNA: TGTGCCAGTAGTATACCCTTAGCGGGAGTGGAGACCCAGTACTTC. Translating gives CASSIPLAGVETQYF. Full variable domain (rest looked up from reference TRBV19 and TRBJ2-5): DGGITQSPKYLFRKEGQNVTLSCEQNLNHDAMYWYRQDPGQGLRLIYYSQIVNDFQKGDIAEGYSVSREKKESFPLTVTSAQKNPTAFYLCASSIPLAGVETQYFGPGTRLLVL.

The chain combines TRBV9 with TRBJ1-1; D gene unclear. The CDR3 has 14 amino acids. Trimming took off 0 bases at V and 5 bases at J, with 11 bases between the two ends. Germline loops: CDR1 SGDLS, CDR2 YYNGEE. The CDR3 DNA is TGTGCCAGCAGCGTAGATTTTGGAGGGACTGAAGCTTTCTTT. Encoded protein: CASSVDFGGTEAFF.

This chain links TRBV6-5 with TRBJ2-7, with TRBD2 as a possible D gene (7 bases). Germline V gene sequence: CDR1 MNHEY, CDR2 SVGAGI. The CDR3 runs to 14 residues. V lost 6 bases and J lost 3, with 15 bases in between. The CDR3 bases are TGTGCCAGCAGGGGGGGGACAAGAAGCTACGAGCAGTACTTC. Its protein product is CASRGGTRSYEQYF.

The chain couples TRBV18 to TRBJ1-5, with no clear D. Germline V gives CDR1 KGHSH, CDR2 LQKENI. Trimming took off 6 bases at V and 3 bases at J, with 18 bases between the two ends. This CDR3 contains 16 residues. The DNA for the CDR3 is TGTGCCAGCTCTCGCTGGAGGGCTTTAGACAATCAGCCCCAGCATTTT. Its protein product is CASSRWRALDNQPQHF.